This passage covers 7 T cell receptor beta chains from one sample sequenced in a study of Graves' ophthalmopathy and Graves' hyperthyroidism. RNA transcripts served as template for amplifying TCR beta CDR3 sequences. First-round RT-PCR used HTBI primers; second-round multiplex PCR followed. TCRdb re-derived calls from the multiplex PCR reads in MiXCR, one entry per CDR3 protein. The sample has approximately 700,000 distinct CDR3 sequences, roughly two fifths seen once; the top ten hold 35% to 55%. Sequenced material: peripheral blood. All receptors come from an adult man with Graves' ophthalmopathy.

This clonotype showed up many times. The chain employs TRBV10-3 and TRBJ1-3; possibly TRBD1 for D (6 bases). The ends were cut back, 3 bases at V and 9 bases at J, with 18 bases in the middle. CDR1 and CDR2 from the germline V gene are ENHRY and SYGVKD. This CDR3 region has 15 residues. Here the CDR3 reads CAISEKTGYRGTIYF. CDR3 nucleotides: TGTGCCATCAGTGAAAAAACAGGGTATCGTGGCACCATATATTTT.

As for this clonotype: Sequence at one end of the junction differs from germline and may be a read error. The rearrangement links TRBV29-1 to TRBJ1-2, with 8 bases identical to TRBD1. From germline, CDR1 is SQVTM and CDR2 ANQGSEA. The CDR3 totals 11 residues. CDR3 residues: CGVGQGYGYTF. The CDR3 nucleotides are TGCGGCGTCGGACAGGGTTATGGCTACACCTTC.

J is TRBJ1-2 and V is TRBV6-6, with D perhaps TRBD1 (5 bases). V lost 1 base and J 5 bases, leaving 17 bases between the germline ends. Germline V gene sequence: CDR1 MNHNY, CDR2 SVGAGI (reference sequence). The CDR3 is 16 amino acids. The CDR3 DNA reads as TGTGCCAGCAGTTACTACGAGGGCAGGGCAATTTATGGCTACACCTTC. This codes for CASSYYEGRAIYGYTF.

Details on this clonotype: A much bigger clone sits one base away, suggesting this may be a read error. No conserved phenylalanine or tryptophan is present at the end of the CDR3, so a read error is the likely explanation. The chain couples TRBV6-6 to TRBJ1-5; possible D gene TRBD1, 5 bases. CDR3 length: 14 amino acids. V was clipped by 6 bases and J by 11 bases, with 20 bases between them. Germline V gene lookup returns CDR1 MNHNY and CDR2 SVGAGI (reference sequence). CDR3 region: CASSPDGPGGAQHS. The CDR3 bases are TGTGCCAGCAGCCCTGACGGACCCGGGGGGGCCCAGCATTCT.

This clonotype was seen ten or more times. V usage is TRBV19 and J usage is TRBJ2-7, with D possibly called TRBD1 or TRBD2 (5 bases each). The V end lost 10 bases, the J end lost 0 bases, and 13 bases lay between the germline ends. This CDR3 has 13 residues. Germline values: CDR1 LNHDA, CDR2 SQIVND (reference sequence). The CDR3 region has the DNA TGTGCCACCGGGACGGCGAGCTCCTACGAGCAGTACTTC. Protein sequence: CATGTASSYEQYF.

This chain joins TRBV10-3 and TRBJ1-3; D remains ambiguous. This CDR3 is built from 16 residues. Per germline, CDR1 ENHRY and CDR2 SYGVKD. Trimming took off 10 bases at V and 1 base at J, with 20 bases between the two ends. CDR3 loop: CASTITYPRSGNTIYF. The CDR3 DNA sequence: TGTGCCAGCACCATTACATACCCGCGGTCTGGAAACACCATATATTTT.

The sample holds a few counts of this clonotype. The chain uses TRBV2 and TRBJ2-7; the match to TRBD1 covers 10 bases. V lost 2 bases, J lost 4 bases, and 5 bases stayed unmatched. The CDR3 has 15 residues. Germline CDR1 SNHLY, CDR2 FYNNEI. The CDR3 sequence: CASSESGQGWYEQYF. CDR3 DNA sequence: TGTGCCAGCAGTGAATCGGGACAGGGGTGGTACGAGCAGTACTTC.